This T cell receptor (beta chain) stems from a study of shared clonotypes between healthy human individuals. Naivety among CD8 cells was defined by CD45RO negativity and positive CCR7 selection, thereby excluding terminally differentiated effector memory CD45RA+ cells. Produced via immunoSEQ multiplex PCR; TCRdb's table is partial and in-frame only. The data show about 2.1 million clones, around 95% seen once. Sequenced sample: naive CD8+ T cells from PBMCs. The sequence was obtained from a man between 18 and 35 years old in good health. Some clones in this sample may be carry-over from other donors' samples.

Written as DNA, the CDR3 is TGTGCCGTCGGGCCAGCCTACTCTGGGGCCAACGTCCTGACTTTC. Its protein is CAVGPAYSGANVLTF. V usage is TRBV30 and J usage is TRBJ2-6; D unresolved. Germline CDR1 GTSNPN, CDR2 SVGIG (reference sequence). The CDR3 runs to 15 residues. V was clipped by 8 bases and J by 0 bases, with 14 bases between them.